These T cell receptor beta chains were read from a single sample in a study of human T cells and chemical hapten exposure. TCRdb reanalysed the RACE reads using MiXCR and keeps one entry per CDR3 protein. Of more than 80,000 distinct CDR3 sequences detected, more than 10% appear once; the ten largest clones hold under 4%. Here the sequenced sample was whole blood, taken in connection with sensitization to the hapten diphenylcyclopropenone (DPC). These TCRs come from a woman aged 55-70 years with alopecia areata. Some clones in this sample may be carry-over from other donors' samples. Both conserved end residues are part of each CDR3. The D gene is left open where the match is weak. Expanded clones are given a class, and other clones once, few, many or no size at all.

v_call	clone_size	d_call	j_call	cdr3_nt	cdr3_aa
TRBV5-4	few	TRBD2	TRBJ2-3	TGTGCCAGCAAACGGGGGGGTAGCACAGATACGCAGTATTTT	CASKRGGSTDTQYF
TRBV6-2/TRBV6-3	many	-	TRBJ2-6	TGTGCCAGCAGTTACCCACCGGGGCGCTCTGGGGCCAACGTCCTGACTTTC	CASSYPPGRSGANVLTF
TRBV20-1	many	-	TRBJ1-2	TGCAGTGCACCTGAGAGAGGCAGGACTACTAACTATGGCTACACCTTC	CSAPERGRTTNYGYTF
TRBV5-4	-	-	TRBJ2-1	TGTGCCAGCAGCCAGGGGGGGGCTAAGCAGTTCTTC	CASSQGGAKQFF
TRBV6-2/TRBV6-3	few	-	TRBJ2-2	TGTGCCAGCACCCAGACGGGCGGGGAGCTGTTTTTT	CASTQTGGELFF
TRBV20-1	many	TRBD2	TRBJ2-1	TGCAGTGCCGCCCCTAGCGGGGGGGTCAATGAGCAGTTCTTC	CSAAPSGGVNEQFF
TRBV3-1	few	TRBD1	TRBJ2-1	TGTGCCAGCAGCCACACTACTGGGGGGCGACAGGGGGCGTCGAATGAGCAGTTCTTC	CASSHTTGGRQGASNEQFF
TRBV18	many	-	TRBJ1-1	TGTGCCAGCTCACCCCTAACTGGGAACACTGAAGCTTTCTTT	CASSPLTGNTEAFF
TRBV5-4	many	-	TRBJ1-1	TGTGCCAGCAGCTTTGGCCCGTGGGTTTTCTTT	CASSFGPWVFF
TRBV6-1	few	TRBD1	TRBJ2-7	TGTGCCAGCAGGAGACTACGGACAGGGAGGACAAATTATTCCTACGAGCAGTACTTC	CASRRLRTGRTNYSYEQYF
TRBV5-1	-	TRBD2	TRBJ2-1	TGCGCCAGCAGCAGGACTAGCGGAGTATCCTACAATGAGCAGTTCTTC	CASSRTSGVSYNEQFF
TRBV7-2	many	-	TRBJ2-7	TGTGCCAGCAGCTTAGTCGGGGAAGTCCTTACCTACGAGCAGTACTTC	CASSLVGEVLTYEQYF
TRBV25-1	few	-	TRBJ2-5	TGTGCCAGCAGCACAATAGGGGGTCAAGAGACCCAGTACTTC	CASSTIGGQETQYF
TRBV28	many	-	TRBJ1-1	TGTGCCAGCAATGGGATCGACACTGAAGCTTTCTTT	CASNGIDTEAFF
TRBV5-1	many	-	TRBJ1-1	TGCGCCAGCAGCTTGGAGTCTGGGGGAAACACTGAAGCTTTCTTT	CASSLESGGNTEAFF
TRBV6-2/TRBV6-3	many	-	TRBJ1-5	TGTGCCAGCAGAAAAGGAGGTTTCAATCAGCCCCAGCATTTT	CASRKGGFNQPQHF
TRBV9	few	TRBD2	TRBJ2-1	TGTGCCAGCACCAGAGGCCCGGCTAGCGGGGTGGGCAATGAGCAGTTCTTC	CASTRGPASGVGNEQFF
TRBV5-4	few	TRBD1	TRBJ1-2	TGTGCCAGCAGCTTGGCAGGGGAGACAGGGGGCCTGTCTGGCTACACCTTC	CASSLAGETGGLSGYTF
TRBV28	-	-	TRBJ2-7	TGTGCCACTACGCGGGGCACCTACGAGCAGTACTTC	CATTRGTYEQYF
TRBV6-2/TRBV6-3	many	-	TRBJ2-7	TGTGCCAGCAGTTTAGGACTGGGCGAGCAGTACTTC	CASSLGLGEQYF
TRBV10-3	many	-	TRBJ2-5	TGTGCCATCAGTGAGTCTGTTATCGGGGGGCCGGCCCCAGAGACCCAGTACTTC	CAISESVIGGPAPETQYF
TRBV7-2	-	TRBD2	TRBJ2-3	TGTGCCAGCAGCTTAGTGGATAGCGGGGTGCAGTATTTT	CASSLVDSGVQYF
TRBV20-1	few	-	TRBJ1-2	TGCAGTGCTAGAGGGGGGCATGGCTACACCTTC	CSARGGHGYTF
TRBV6-1	-	-	TRBJ1-2	TGTGCCAGCAGTGAATTCGGATACTATGGCTACACCTTC	CASSEFGYYGYTF
TRBV4-2	-	-	TRBJ1-2	TGTGCCAGCAGCCAAGCCGGAGAACGGTATGGCTACACCTTC	CASSQAGERYGYTF